These 25 T cell receptor beta chains were sequenced from one sample in a study of blood T cell repertoires in COVID-19. The assay was immunoSEQ multiplex PCR, and TCRdb's table has in-frame clones only and misses some. Of around 100,000 clones listed, 85% to 95% were seen once; the top ten hold approximately 5.4%. Sequencing used peripheral blood. These receptor sequences come from a man between 50 and 59 years old with active COVID-19.

The chain couples TRBV5-1 to TRBJ1-5; D may be TRBD1 (6 bases). The V gene's germline CDR1 is SGHRS and CDR2 YFSETQ. This CDR3 region has 17 residues. V was shortened by 4 bases and J by 0 bases, with 17 bases between the two germline ends. The DNA of the CDR3 is TGCGCCAGCAGCGACCCCGGGACATATGATAGCAATCAGCCCCAGCATTTT. It translates to CASSDPGTYDSNQPQHF.

In DNA, the CDR3 is TGTGCCAGCAGTTACTCGTTTCGGACAGTGGGGACCTTC. It encodes CASSYSFRTVGTF. The J gene is TRBJ1-2, the V gene TRBV6-6; D possibly corresponds to TRBD1 (6 bases). The CDR3 is made up of 13 amino acids. Trimming took off 0 bases at V and 14 bases at J, with 16 bases between the two ends. The germline V gene has CDR1 MNHNY and CDR2 SVGAGI (reference sequence).

The rearrangement joins TRBV18 to TRBJ1-1, with 7 nucleotides matching TRBD1. This CDR3 has 13 amino acids. V was clipped by 4 bases and J by 5 bases; unmatched bases: 4. The germline CDR1 and CDR2 sequences are KGHSH and LQKENI. This CDR3 reads CASSQSQGTEAFF. CDR3 DNA sequence: TGTGCCAGCTCACAATCACAGGGGACTGAAGCTTTCTTT.

The chain combines TRBV5-1 with TRBJ1-1; the match to TRBD1 covers 9 bases. The germline V gene has CDR1 SGHRS and CDR2 YFSETQ. V lost 0 bases and J lost 11; bases outside the gene matches: 5. The CDR3 has 13 amino acids. The CDR3 DNA sequence: TGCGCCAGCAGCTTGGAGGGGGACAGGGACGCTTTCTTT. This codes for CASSLEGDRDAFF.

The chain carries TRBV7-9 and TRBJ1-1; unclear D gene. The germline gives CDR1 SEHNR, CDR2 FQNEAQ (reference sequence). The CDR3 sequence is 13 residues long. Trimming removed 3 bases at V and 1 base at J, with 6 bases between. CDR3: CASSFGRNTEAFF. The CDR3 bases are TGTGCCAGCAGCTTTGGCAGGAACACTGAAGCTTTCTTT.

The V and J genes are TRBV29-1 and TRBJ2-2; the match to TRBD1 covers 7 bases. Germline CDR1 is SQVTM and CDR2 is ANQGSEA. CDR3 length equals 15 residues. With V trimmed by 2 bases and J by 5 bases, 8 bases remained unmatched. CDR3 sequence: CSVESNRGLTGELFF. In DNA form, the CDR3 reads TGCAGCGTTGAAAGTAACAGGGGCTTGACCGGGGAGCTGTTTTTT.

In this sample, this clone turned up a few times. The V call is TRBV19, the J call TRBJ1-1; 7 bases match TRBD1. Per germline, CDR1 LNHDA and CDR2 SQIVND (reference sequence). This CDR3 spans 15 amino acids. V lost 5 bases and J lost 3; bases outside the gene matches: 9. The CDR3 loop is CASSPNRDRYTEAFF. In DNA, the CDR3 is TGTGCCAGTAGTCCTAACCGGGACAGATACACTGAAGCTTTCTTT.

This clone turned up a few times. Other DNA sequences in the sample encode the same CDR3. This sequence joins TRBV4-1 and TRBJ2-3; 12 nucleotides agree with TRBD2. Unmatched junction bases numbered 6, after V lost 1 base and J lost 4 bases. This CDR3 has 17 amino acids. Germline V CDR1 and CDR2: MGHRA, YSYEKL. In DNA form, the CDR3 reads TGCGCCAGCAGCCAAGGTCGGCTAGCGGGAGGGGCAGATACGCAGTATTTT. Translated, it gives CASSQGRLAGGADTQYF.

The V and J genes are TRBV7-9 and TRBJ2-3; tentative D call: TRBD1 (5 bases). The V gene lost 6 bases and the J gene lost 3 bases, with 19 bases spanning the gap. The CDR3 loop spans 16 amino acids. Germline V gene data show CDR1 as SEHNR and CDR2 as FQNEAQ (reference sequence). The chain's CDR3 is CASSIWTQRDTDTQYF. CDR3 DNA: TGTGCCAGCAGTATTTGGACACAACGAGATACAGATACGCAGTATTTT. The complete variable domain, with remaining parts taken from reference TRBV7-9 and TRBJ2-3, reads DTGVSQNPRHKITKRGQNVTFRCDPISEHNRLYWYRQTLGQGPEFLTYFQNEAQLEKSRLLSDRFSAERPKGSFSTLEIQRTEQGDSAMYLCASSIWTQRDTDTQYFGPGTRLTVL.

This chain connects TRBV28 to TRBJ2-2; 14 bases agree with TRBD2. The CDR3 covers 17 residues. Looked up from germline, CDR1 is MDHEN and CDR2 is SYDVKM. V shed 5 bases, J shed 6 bases, and the junction held 8 bases outside the gene matches. The chain's CDR3 is CASSGTSGSYRPGELFF. The CDR3 DNA is TGTGCCAGCAGTGGGACTAGCGGGAGTTACCGGCCCGGGGAGCTGTTTTTT.

This rearrangement joins TRBV10-3 to TRBJ2-1, with D maybe TRBD2 (6 bases). The germline gives CDR1 ENHRY, CDR2 SYGVKD. Trimming took off 6 bases at V and 9 bases at J, with 15 bases between the two ends. The CDR3 sequence is 13 residues long. The CDR3 is CAISLRTEGEQFF. CDR3 DNA sequence: TGTGCCATCAGCTTGAGGACGGAGGGTGAGCAGTTCTTC.

The V gene is TRBV28, the J gene TRBJ1-4; D not resolved. This CDR3 spans 16 amino acids. CDR1 and CDR2 (germline): MDHEN, SYDVKM. Trimming left V 4 bases short and J 11 bases short, with 23 bases between. The CDR3 here is CASSYLETAFGIKLFF. As DNA, the CDR3 is TGTGCCAGCAGTTATTTGGAAACGGCGTTCGGGATCAAACTGTTTTTT.

The chain has TRBV27 and TRBJ1-1, with TRBD1 as a possible D gene (5 bases). Germline-derived CDR1 and CDR2 are MNHEY and SMNVEV (reference sequence). Trimming pared 5 bases from V and 10 bases from J, leaving 11 bases between. The CDR3 totals 11 residues. CDR3 in amino acids: CASSGDFGAFF. The CDR3 nucleotides are TGTGCCAGCAGTGGGGACTTCGGAGCTTTCTTT.

The chain recombines TRBV20-1 with TRBJ1-2, with D perhaps matching TRBD1 (5 bases). This CDR3 is 10 amino acids long. In germline, CDR1 is DFQATT, CDR2 SNEGSKA (reference sequence). The CDR3 region has the DNA TGCAGCTCGGGGGACTATGGCTACACCTTC. Its translation: CSSGDYGYTF.

There are a few counts of this clone. V is TRBV13 and J is TRBJ1-6; possibly TRBD1 for D (5 bases). This CDR3 is 15 amino acids long. Germline assignment: CDR1 PRHDT and CDR2 FYEKMQ (reference sequence). V shed 5 bases and J shed 7 bases, with 15 bases lying between them. The CDR3 nucleotides read TGTGCCAGCAGCCTCCTGGACACCAAGAATTCACCCCTCCACTTT. Its translation: CASSLLDTKNSPLHF.

V and J are TRBV10-3 and TRBJ2-1, with 11 bases identical to TRBD2. The CDR3 runs 14 residues. With V trimmed by 5 bases and J by 5 bases, 2 bases remained unmatched. Germline V gene sequence: CDR1 ENHRY, CDR2 SYGVKD. The CDR3 sequence is CAISLSGGDNEQFF. Written as DNA, the CDR3 is TGTGCCATCAGTCTTAGCGGGGGGGACAATGAGCAGTTCTTC.

The chain links TRBV7-9 to TRBJ2-1; possible D gene TRBD2, 6 bases. This CDR3 spans 15 amino acids. Germline V gives CDR1 SEHNR, CDR2 FQNEAQ (reference sequence). V shed 5 bases and J shed 8 bases, with 19 bases lying between them. The CDR3 protein is CASSQSGYSPHEQFF. In nucleotides, the CDR3 is TGTGCCAGCAGCCAAAGCGGGTACTCCCCACATGAGCAGTTCTTC. Supplemented by reference TRBV7-9 and TRBJ2-1, the full variable domain reads DTGVSQNPRHKITKRGQNVTFRCDPISEHNRLYWYRQTLGQGPEFLTYFQNEAQLEKSRLLSDRFSAERPKGSFSTLEIQRTEQGDSAMYLCASSQSGYSPHEQFFGPGTRLTVL.

The J gene is TRBJ2-7, the V gene TRBV4-2, with 10 bases lining up with TRBD1. Trimming took 0 bases from V and 4 from J; bases not matched to a gene: 6. CDR3 length: 16 residues. Germline V lookup: CDR1 LGHNA, CDR2 YNFKEQ. In DNA, the CDR3 is TGTGCCAGCAGCCAAGAGTCCGACAGGGGGCAATACGAGCAGTACTTC. Encoded protein: CASSQESDRGQYEQYF.

This clone was detected once. This chain links TRBV5-1 with TRBJ2-1, with D perhaps matching TRBD2 (6 bases). Trimming left V 5 bases short and J 5 bases short, with 14 bases between. Germline V gene data show CDR1 as SGHRS and CDR2 as YFSETQ. This CDR3 has 14 residues. This chain's CDR3 is CASSDGREDNEQFF. The DNA for the CDR3 is TGCGCCAGCAGTGATGGCAGGGAGGACAATGAGCAGTTCTTC.

The V call is TRBV11-2, the J call TRBJ2-7, with TRBD2 matching over 9 bases. The V and J ends lost 5 bases and 2 bases, in that order; junction bases with no gene match: 16. The germline gives CDR1 SGHAT, CDR2 FQNNGV. The CDR3 runs 18 residues. CDR3 sequence: CASSGPGLANLLTYEQYF. CDR3 coding DNA: TGTGCCAGCAGCGGACCGGGACTAGCCAATTTACTCACCTACGAGCAGTACTTC. Supplemented by reference TRBV11-2 and TRBJ2-7, the full variable domain reads EAGVAQSPRYKIIEKRQSVAFWCNPISGHATLYWYQQILGQGPKLLIQFQNNGVVDDSQLPKDRFSAERLKGVDSTLKIQPAKLEDSAVYLCASSGPGLANLLTYEQYFGPGTRLTVT.

V and J are TRBV9 and TRBJ2-1, with 8 nucleotides matching TRBD1. The CDR3 has 13 amino acids. Germline values: CDR1 SGDLS, CDR2 YYNGEE. The junction had 6 bases not matched to a gene; V was cut back by 3 bases and J by 10 bases. Here the CDR3 reads CASSGGQGGEQFF. CDR3 DNA: TGTGCCAGCAGCGGCGGACAGGGTGGCGAGCAGTTCTTC.

The chain uses TRBV6-4 and TRBJ2-7, with TRBD2 identical over 10 bases. The trim removed 0 bases at V and 5 bases at J, leaving 4 bases unmatched. The germline V gene encodes CDR1 MRHNA and CDR2 SNTAGT. The length of the CDR3 is 15 residues. The CDR3 DNA reads as TGTGCCAGCAGTGACTCGGCTAGCGGGAGCCACGAGCAGTACTTC. It is translated as CASSDSASGSHEQYF.

CDR3 residues: CATSDRDREGYTF. The CDR3 bases are TGTGCCACCAGTGATCGGGACAGGGAGGGCTACACCTTC. The chain carries TRBV24-1 and TRBJ1-2, with TRBD1 matching over 9 bases. The length of the CDR3 is 13 residues. V dropped 3 bases and J dropped 8; count of bases not matched to a gene: 3. The V gene's germline CDR1 is KGHDR and CDR2 SFDVKD.

This chain links TRBV3-1 (or the pseudogene TRBV3-2) with TRBJ2-7; 11 nucleotides agree with TRBD2. CDR3 length: 15 amino acids. The ends lost 3 bases at V and 4 bases at J; junction bases unmatched: 5. CDR1 and CDR2 from the germline V gene are LGHDT and YNNKEL (reference sequence). The CDR3 sequence: CASSHPTSGNYEQYF. As DNA, the CDR3 is TGTGCCAGCAGCCATCCGACTAGCGGGAATTACGAGCAGTACTTC.

The CDR3 DNA sequence: TGTGCCAGCTCACCACCGGGACAGCCGACCAATTCACCCCTCCACTTT. Translating gives CASSPPGQPTNSPLHF. The rearrangement links TRBV18 to TRBJ1-6; 7 positions match TRBD1. There are 16 residues in the CDR3. From germline, CDR1 is KGHSH and CDR2 LQKENI. The junction had 6 bases not matched to a gene; V was cut back by 0 bases and J by 7 bases.